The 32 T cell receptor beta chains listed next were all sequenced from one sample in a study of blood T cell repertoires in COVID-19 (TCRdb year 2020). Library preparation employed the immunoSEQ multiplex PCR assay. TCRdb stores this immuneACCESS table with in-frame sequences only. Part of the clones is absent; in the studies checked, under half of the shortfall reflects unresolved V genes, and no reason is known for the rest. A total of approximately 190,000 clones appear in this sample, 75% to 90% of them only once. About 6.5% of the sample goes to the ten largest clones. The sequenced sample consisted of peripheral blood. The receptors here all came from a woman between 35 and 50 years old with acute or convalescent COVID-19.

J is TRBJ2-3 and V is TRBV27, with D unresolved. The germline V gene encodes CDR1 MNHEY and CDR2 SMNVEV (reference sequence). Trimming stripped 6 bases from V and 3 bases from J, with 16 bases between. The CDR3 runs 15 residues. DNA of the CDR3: TGTGCCAGCAGACCGACTCCTCTAGAGACAGATACGCAGTATTTT. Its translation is CASRPTPLETDTQYF.

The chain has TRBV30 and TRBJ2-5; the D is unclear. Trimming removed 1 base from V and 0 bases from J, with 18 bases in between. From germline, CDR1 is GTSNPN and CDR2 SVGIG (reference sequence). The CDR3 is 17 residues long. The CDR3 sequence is CAWSDLLEWRDQETQYF. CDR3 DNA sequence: TGTGCCTGGAGTGACCTCCTGGAATGGAGAGACCAAGAGACCCAGTACTTC.

The CDR3 loop reads CASLQNLNYGYTF. The CDR3 DNA reads as TGTGCCTCGCTCCAGAACCTGAACTATGGCTACACCTTC. V usage is TRBV5-6 and J usage is TRBJ1-2, with D unclear. CDR3 length equals 13 residues. Trimming stripped 10 bases from V and 2 bases from J, with 15 bases between. CDR1 is SGHDT, CDR2 YYEEEE, per germline. Using reference TRBV5-6 and TRBJ1-2 for the parts outside the CDR3, the full variable domain is DAGVTQSPTHLIKTRGQQVTLRCSPKSGHDTVSWYQQALGQGPQFIFQYYEEEERQRGNFPDRFSGHQFPNYSSELNVNALLLGDSALYLCASLQNLNYGYTFGSGTRLTVV.

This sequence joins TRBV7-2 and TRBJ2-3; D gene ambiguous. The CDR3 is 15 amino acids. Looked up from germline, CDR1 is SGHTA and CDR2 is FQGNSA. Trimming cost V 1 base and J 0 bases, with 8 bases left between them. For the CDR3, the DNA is TGTGCCAGCAGCTTAGTCACTACTAGCACAGATACGCAGTATTTT. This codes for CASSLVTTSTDTQYF.

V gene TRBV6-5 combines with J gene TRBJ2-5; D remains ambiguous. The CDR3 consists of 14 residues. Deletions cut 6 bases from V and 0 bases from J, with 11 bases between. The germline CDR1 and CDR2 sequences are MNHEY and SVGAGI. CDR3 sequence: CASSPHKYQETQYF. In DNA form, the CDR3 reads TGTGCCAGCAGCCCCCACAAGTACCAAGAGACCCAGTACTTC.

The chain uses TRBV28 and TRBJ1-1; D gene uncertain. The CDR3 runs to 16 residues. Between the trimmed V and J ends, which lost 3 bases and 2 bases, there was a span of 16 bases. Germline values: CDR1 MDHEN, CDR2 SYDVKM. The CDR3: CASSFRGSEVNTEAFF. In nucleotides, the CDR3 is TGTGCCAGCAGTTTTCGCGGCTCCGAGGTCAACACTGAAGCTTTCTTT. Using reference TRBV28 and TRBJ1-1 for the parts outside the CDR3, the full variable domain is DVKVTQSSRYLVKRTGEKVFLECVQDMDHENMFWYRQDPGLGLRLIYFSYDVKMKEKGDIPEGYSVSREKKERFSLILESASTNQTSMYLCASSFRGSEVNTEAFFGQGTRLTVV.

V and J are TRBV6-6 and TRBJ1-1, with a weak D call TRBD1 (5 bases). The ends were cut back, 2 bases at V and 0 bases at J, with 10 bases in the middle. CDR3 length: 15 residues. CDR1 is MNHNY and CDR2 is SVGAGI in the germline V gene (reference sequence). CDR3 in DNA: TGTGCCAGCAGTTACCGGGGGGGACTGAACACTGAAGCTTTCTTT. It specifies CASSYRGGLNTEAFF.

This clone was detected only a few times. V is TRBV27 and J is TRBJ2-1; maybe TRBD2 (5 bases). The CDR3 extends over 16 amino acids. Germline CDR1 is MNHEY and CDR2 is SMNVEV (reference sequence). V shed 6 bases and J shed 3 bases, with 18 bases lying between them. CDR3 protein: CASSQLGSGYYNEQFF. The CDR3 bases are TGTGCCAGCAGCCAACTGGGGAGCGGTTACTACAATGAGCAGTTCTTC.

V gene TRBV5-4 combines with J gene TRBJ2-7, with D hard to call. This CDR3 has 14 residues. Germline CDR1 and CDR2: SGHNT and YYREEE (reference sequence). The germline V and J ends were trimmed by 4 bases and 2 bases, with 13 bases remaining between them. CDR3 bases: TGTGCCAGCAGCCCCCGGTCCGAACCCTACGAGCAGTACTTC. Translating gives CASSPRSEPYEQYF.

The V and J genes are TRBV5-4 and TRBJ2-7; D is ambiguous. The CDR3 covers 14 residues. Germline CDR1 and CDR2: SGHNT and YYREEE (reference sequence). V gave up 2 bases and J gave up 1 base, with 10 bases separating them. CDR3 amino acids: CASSFEFSSYEQYF. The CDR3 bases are TGTGCCAGCAGCTTTGAGTTCTCTTCCTACGAGCAGTACTTC. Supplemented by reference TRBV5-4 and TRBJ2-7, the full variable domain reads ETGVTQSPTHLIKTRGQQVTLRCSSQSGHNTVSWYQQALGQGPQFIFQYYREEENGRGNFPPRFSGLQFPNYSSELNVNALELDDSALYLCASSFEFSSYEQYFGPGTRLTVT.

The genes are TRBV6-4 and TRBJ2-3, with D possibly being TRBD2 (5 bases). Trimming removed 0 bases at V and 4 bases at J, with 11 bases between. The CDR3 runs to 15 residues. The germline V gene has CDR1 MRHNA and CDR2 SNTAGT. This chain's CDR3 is CASSDSEGSADTQYF. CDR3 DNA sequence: TGTGCCAGCAGTGACTCAGAGGGTTCGGCAGATACGCAGTATTTT.

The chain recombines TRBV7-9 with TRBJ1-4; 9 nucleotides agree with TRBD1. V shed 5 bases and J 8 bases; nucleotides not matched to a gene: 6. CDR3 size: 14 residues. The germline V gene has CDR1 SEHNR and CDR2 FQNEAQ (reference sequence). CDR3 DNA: TGTGCCAGCAGCGTCCGACAGGGGGGCGAAAAACTGTTTTTT. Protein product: CASSVRQGGEKLFF.

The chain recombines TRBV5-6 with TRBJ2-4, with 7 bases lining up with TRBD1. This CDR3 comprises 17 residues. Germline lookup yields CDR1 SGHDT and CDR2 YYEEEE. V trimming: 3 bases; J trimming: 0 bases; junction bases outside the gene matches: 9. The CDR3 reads CASSSAGTDIAKNIQYF. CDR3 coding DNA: TGTGCCAGCAGCTCCGCCGGGACAGACATAGCCAAAAACATTCAGTACTTC.

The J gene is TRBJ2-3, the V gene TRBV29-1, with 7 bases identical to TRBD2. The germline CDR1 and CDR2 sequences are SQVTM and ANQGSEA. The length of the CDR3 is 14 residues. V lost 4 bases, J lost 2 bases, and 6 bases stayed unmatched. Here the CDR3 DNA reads TGCAGCGTTGCTAGCGGATACCCCACAGATACGCAGTATTTT. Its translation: CSVASGYPTDTQYF.

In DNA, the CDR3 is TGTGCCAGCAGCTTTCTAGCGGGGGGGCCAGCAGAGACCCAGTACTTC. Translated, it gives CASSFLAGGPAETQYF. The chain employs TRBV5-6 and TRBJ2-5; 12 bases are a match to TRBD2. Germline assignment: CDR1 SGHDT and CDR2 YYEEEE. V was clipped by 2 bases and J by 4 bases; unmatched bases: 6. The CDR3 has 16 residues.

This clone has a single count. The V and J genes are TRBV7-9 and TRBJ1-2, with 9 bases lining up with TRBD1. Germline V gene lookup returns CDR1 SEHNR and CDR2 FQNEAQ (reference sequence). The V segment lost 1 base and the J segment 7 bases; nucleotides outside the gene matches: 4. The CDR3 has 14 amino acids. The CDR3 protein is CASSLEGQGGGYTF. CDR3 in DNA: TGTGCCAGCAGCTTAGAGGGACAGGGCGGTGGCTACACCTTC.

In nucleotides, the CDR3 is TGTGCCAGCAGCTACGGGACAGGGATGAACACTGAAGCTTTCTTT. Translation: CASSYGTGMNTEAFF. The chain employs TRBV7-9 and TRBJ1-1, with 9 bases identical to TRBD1. The V gene end was trimmed by 4 bases and the J gene end by 0 bases; junction bases not matched to a gene: 3. The CDR3 has 15 amino acids. The germline V gene has CDR1 SEHNR and CDR2 FQNEAQ (reference sequence).

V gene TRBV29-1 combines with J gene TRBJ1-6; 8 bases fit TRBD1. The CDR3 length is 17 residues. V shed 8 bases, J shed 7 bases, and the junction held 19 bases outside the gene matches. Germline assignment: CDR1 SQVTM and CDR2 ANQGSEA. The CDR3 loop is CSSPGGTGRDGNSPLHF. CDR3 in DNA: TGCAGCTCTCCAGGGGGCACAGGGAGGGATGGCAATTCACCCCTCCACTTT.

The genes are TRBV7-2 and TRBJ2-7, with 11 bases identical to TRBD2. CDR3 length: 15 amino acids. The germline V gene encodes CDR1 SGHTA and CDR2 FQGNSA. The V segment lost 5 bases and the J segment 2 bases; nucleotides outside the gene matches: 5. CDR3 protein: CASSGGTSGTYEQYF. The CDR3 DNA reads TGTGCCAGCAGCGGGGGGACTAGCGGAACCTACGAGCAGTACTTC.

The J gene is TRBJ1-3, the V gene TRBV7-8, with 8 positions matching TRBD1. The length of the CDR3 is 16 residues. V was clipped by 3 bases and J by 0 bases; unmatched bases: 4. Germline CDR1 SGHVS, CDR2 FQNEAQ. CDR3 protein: CASSLNRGSSGNTIYF. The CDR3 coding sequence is TGTGCCAGCAGCTTGAACAGGGGGAGCTCTGGAAACACCATATATTTT.

In DNA form, the CDR3 reads TGTGCCAGCAGCCCAGGGGCAGGGACTGGAAACACCATATATTTT. Translating it yields CASSPGAGTGNTIYF. The rearrangement uses TRBV9 and TRBJ1-3, with D maybe TRBD1 (6 bases). The CDR3 runs 15 residues. V lost 4 bases and J 2 bases, leaving 13 bases between the germline ends. From germline, CDR1 is SGDLS and CDR2 YYNGEE.

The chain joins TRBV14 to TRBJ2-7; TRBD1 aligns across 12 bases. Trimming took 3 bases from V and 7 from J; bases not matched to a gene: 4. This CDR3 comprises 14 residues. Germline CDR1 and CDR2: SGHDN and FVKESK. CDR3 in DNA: TGTGCCAGCAGCCAGGGACAGGGGGCGAAAGAGCAGTACTTC. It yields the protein CASSQGQGAKEQYF.

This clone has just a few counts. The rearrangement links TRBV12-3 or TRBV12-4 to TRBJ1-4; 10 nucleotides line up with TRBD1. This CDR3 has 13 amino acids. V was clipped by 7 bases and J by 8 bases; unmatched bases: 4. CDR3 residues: CASNPGQGEKLFF. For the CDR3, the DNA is TGTGCCAGCAACCCGGGACAGGGGGAAAAACTGTTTTTT.

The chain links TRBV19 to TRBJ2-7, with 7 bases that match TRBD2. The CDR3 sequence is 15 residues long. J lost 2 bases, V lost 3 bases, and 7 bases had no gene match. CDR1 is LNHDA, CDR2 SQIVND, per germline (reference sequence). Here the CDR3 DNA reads TGTGCCAGTAGTATCCTCGGGGCGGGAGCCTACGAGCAGTACTTC. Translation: CASSILGAGAYEQYF.

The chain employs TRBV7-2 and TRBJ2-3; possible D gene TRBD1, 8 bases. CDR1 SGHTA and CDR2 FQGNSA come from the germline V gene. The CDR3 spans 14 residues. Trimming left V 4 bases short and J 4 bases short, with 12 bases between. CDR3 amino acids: CASSSTGGADTQYF. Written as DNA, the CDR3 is TGTGCCAGCAGCTCAACAGGGGGGGCAGATACGCAGTATTTT.

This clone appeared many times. CDR3 nucleotide sequence: TGCAGTGCTAGACACTCCTACGAGCAGTACTTC. Amino acid sequence: CSARHSYEQYF. The rearrangement links TRBV20-1 to TRBJ2-7; no clear D. Germline CDR1 reads DFQATT; CDR2 reads SNEGSKA (reference sequence). There are 11 residues in the CDR3. The V end was cut by 2 bases, the J end by 0 bases, with 2 bases between.

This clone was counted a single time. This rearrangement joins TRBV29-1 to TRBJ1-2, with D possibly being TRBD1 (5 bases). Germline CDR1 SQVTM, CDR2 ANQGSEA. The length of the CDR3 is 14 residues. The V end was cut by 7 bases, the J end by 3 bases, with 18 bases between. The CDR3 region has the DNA TGCAGCGCCTCGGGGGGGTTTTCGGACTATGGCTACACCTTC. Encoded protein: CSASGGFSDYGYTF.

The CDR3 sequence is CASSSTEVNQPQHF. In DNA, the CDR3 is TGTGCCAGCAGCTCGACAGAAGTCAATCAGCCCCAGCATTTT. The chain combines TRBV5-6 with TRBJ1-5; the D gene is possibly TRBD1 (5 bases). CDR1 is SGHDT, CDR2 YYEEEE, per germline. This CDR3 spans 14 amino acids. The V end was cut by 3 bases, the J end by 3 bases, with 10 bases between.

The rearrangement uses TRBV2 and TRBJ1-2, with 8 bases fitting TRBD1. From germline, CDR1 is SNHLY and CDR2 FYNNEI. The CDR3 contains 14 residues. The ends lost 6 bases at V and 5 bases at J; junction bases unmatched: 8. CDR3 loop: CASRHRGLGYGYTF. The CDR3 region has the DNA TGTGCCAGCAGACACAGGGGGTTGGGTTATGGCTACACCTTC.

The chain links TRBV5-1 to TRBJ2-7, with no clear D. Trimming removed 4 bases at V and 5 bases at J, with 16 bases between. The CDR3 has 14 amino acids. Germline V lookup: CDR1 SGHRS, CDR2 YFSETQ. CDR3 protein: CASSITERNDEQYF. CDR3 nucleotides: TGCGCCAGCAGCATAACAGAAAGGAACGACGAGCAGTACTTC.

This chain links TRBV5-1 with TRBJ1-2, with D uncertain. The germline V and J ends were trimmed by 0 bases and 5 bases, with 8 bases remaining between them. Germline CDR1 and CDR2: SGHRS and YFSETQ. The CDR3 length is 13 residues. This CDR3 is CASSLAGEYGYTF. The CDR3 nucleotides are TGCGCCAGCAGCTTGGCCGGGGAGTATGGCTACACCTTC.

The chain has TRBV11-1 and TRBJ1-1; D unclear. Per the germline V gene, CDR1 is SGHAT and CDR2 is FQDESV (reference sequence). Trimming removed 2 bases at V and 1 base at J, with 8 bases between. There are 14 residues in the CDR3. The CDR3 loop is CASSLLAGNTEAFF. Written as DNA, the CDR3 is TGTGCCAGCAGCTTACTAGCAGGGAACACTGAAGCTTTCTTT.